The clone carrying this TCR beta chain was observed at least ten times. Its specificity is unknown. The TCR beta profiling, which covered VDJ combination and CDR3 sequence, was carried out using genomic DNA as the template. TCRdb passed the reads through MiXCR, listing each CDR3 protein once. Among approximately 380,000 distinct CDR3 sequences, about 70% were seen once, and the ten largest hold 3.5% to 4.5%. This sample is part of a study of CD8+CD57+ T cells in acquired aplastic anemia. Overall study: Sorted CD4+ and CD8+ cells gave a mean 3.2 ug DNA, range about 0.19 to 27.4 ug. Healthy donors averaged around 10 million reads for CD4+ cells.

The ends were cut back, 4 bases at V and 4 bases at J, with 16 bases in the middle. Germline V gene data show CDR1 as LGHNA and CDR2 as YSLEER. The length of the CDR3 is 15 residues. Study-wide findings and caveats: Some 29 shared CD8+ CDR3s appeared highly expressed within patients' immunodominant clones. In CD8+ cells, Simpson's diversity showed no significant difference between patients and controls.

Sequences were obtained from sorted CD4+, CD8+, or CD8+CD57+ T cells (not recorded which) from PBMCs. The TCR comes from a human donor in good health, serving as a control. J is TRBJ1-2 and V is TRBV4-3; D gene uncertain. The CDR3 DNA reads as TGCGCCAGCAGCCGCGACCGGGGTATTGTCTATGGCTACACCTTC. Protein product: CASSRDRGIVYGYTF.